This record concerns one T cell receptor (beta chain) sequence. These data are taken from a study of siplizumab effects on memory and regulatory T cells. Libraries were prepared by immunoSEQ multiplex PCR; TCRdb keeps only in-frame clonotypes and omits some of them. The top ten hold under 20% of the sample, which has fewer than 100,000 clones, around 93% seen once. The sequence was obtained from a human donor in good health. Sequencing was carried out using CD8+ T cells sorted from blood.

The CDR3 region has the DNA TGTGCCAGCAGCGCAGGACAGGAGGATAGCAATCAGCCCCAGCATTTT. It is translated as CASSAGQEDSNQPQHF. The chain employs TRBV7-8 and TRBJ1-5, with 7 nucleotides matching TRBD1. Germline CDR1 and CDR2: SGHVS and FQNEAQ. This CDR3 has 16 residues. J lost 0 bases, V lost 5 bases, and 7 bases had no gene match.